Each of the 8 T cell receptor beta chains below was sequenced from the same sample in a study of a mutant IDH1 vaccine in newly diagnosed glioma. Some clones are missing from TCRdb's copy, which holds only in-frame ones; the method was immunoSEQ multiplex PCR. This repertoire shows 30,000 to 35,000 clones, around 90% found once; its top ten account for about 5.5%. Antigens for these TCRs are unknown. Described time point: week 47, end of study. The investigators gave 300 ug of mutant IDH1 20-mer peptide in each vaccine dose, together with topical imiquimod. The starting material was PBMCs, obtained from a glioma patient whose treatment included an IDH1 peptide vaccine. The receptors shown here come from a woman in her 40s with glioma.

The chain uses TRBV11-2 and TRBJ2-3; 7 bases match TRBD1. The V and J ends lost 5 bases and 2 bases, in that order; junction bases with no gene match: 7. Looked up from germline, CDR1 is SGHAT and CDR2 is FQNNGV. This CDR3 is built from 15 residues. CDR3 amino acids: CASSKQGWFTDTQYF. Written as DNA, the CDR3 is TGTGCCAGCAGCAAACAGGGGTGGTTCACAGATACGCAGTATTTT.

The chain recombines TRBV25-1 with TRBJ2-1; 7 bases are shared with TRBD2. The germline V gene encodes CDR1 MGHDK and CDR2 SYGVNS. The CDR3 is made up of 14 amino acids. V lost 5 bases and J lost 6; bases outside the gene matches: 7. The CDR3 is CASSSGTRLNEQFF. The CDR3 DNA reads as TGTGCCAGCAGTAGCGGGACGCGACTCAATGAGCAGTTCTTC.

The chain uses TRBV6-6 and TRBJ2-1, with D perhaps matching TRBD2 (7 bases). In germline, CDR1 is MNHNY, CDR2 SVGAGI (reference sequence). V dropped 6 bases and J dropped 5 bases, with 17 bases sitting between them. The CDR3 is made up of 15 amino acids. The CDR3 DNA sequence: TGTGCCAGCAGGCGACTGGGGGGGCCAAACAATGAGCAGTTCTTC. It translates to CASRRLGGPNNEQFF.

The chain has TRBV19 and TRBJ2-3; D unresolved. CDR1 and CDR2 from the germline V gene are LNHDA and SQIVND (reference sequence). The CDR3 covers 13 residues. Between the trimmed V and J ends, which lost 5 bases and 3 bases, there was a span of 9 bases. The CDR3 loop reads CASSPPETDTQYF. In nucleotides, the CDR3 is TGTGCCAGTAGTCCCCCTGAAACAGATACGCAGTATTTT.

This chain connects TRBV28 to TRBJ2-7, with 7 nucleotides matching TRBD2. Germline values: CDR1 MDHEN, CDR2 SYDVKM. Trimming at V came to 6 bases and at J to 3 bases, leaving 11 bases not matched to a gene. The CDR3 runs 15 residues. Here the CDR3 reads CASRAPGGSGYEQYF. In DNA, the CDR3 is TGTGCCAGCAGGGCCCCGGGCGGGAGTGGCTACGAGCAGTACTTC.

This chain joins TRBV4-2 and TRBJ1-1; D uncertain. This CDR3 has 18 residues. CDR1 is LGHNA and CDR2 is YNFKEQ in the germline V gene. V was clipped by 3 bases and J by 3 bases, with 23 bases between them. The CDR3 here is CASSQPIRSGGLDTEAFF. The CDR3 DNA follows: TGTGCCAGCAGCCAGCCTATACGGTCAGGTGGACTTGACACTGAAGCTTTCTTT.

A single count supports this clone. The V call is TRBV29-1, the J call TRBJ1-5, with 7 bases fitting TRBD1. The CDR3 runs to 15 residues. Germline V CDR1 and CDR2: SQVTM, ANQGSEA. The junction had 13 bases not matched to a gene; V was cut back by 7 bases and J by 4 bases. The CDR3 here is CSAITQGTGNQPQHF. In nucleotides, the CDR3 is TGCAGCGCCATAACACAGGGGACTGGAAATCAGCCCCAGCATTTT.

The V gene is TRBV7-2, the J gene TRBJ1-4; 9 positions match TRBD1. Trimming cost V 0 bases and J 5 bases; bases outside gene matches: 1. The CDR3 is 15 amino acids. The V gene's germline CDR1 is SGHTA and CDR2 FQGNSA. CDR3 DNA: TGTGCCAGCAGCTTAGCGGGGACAGGGAATGAAAAACTGTTTTTT. It translates to CASSLAGTGNEKLFF.